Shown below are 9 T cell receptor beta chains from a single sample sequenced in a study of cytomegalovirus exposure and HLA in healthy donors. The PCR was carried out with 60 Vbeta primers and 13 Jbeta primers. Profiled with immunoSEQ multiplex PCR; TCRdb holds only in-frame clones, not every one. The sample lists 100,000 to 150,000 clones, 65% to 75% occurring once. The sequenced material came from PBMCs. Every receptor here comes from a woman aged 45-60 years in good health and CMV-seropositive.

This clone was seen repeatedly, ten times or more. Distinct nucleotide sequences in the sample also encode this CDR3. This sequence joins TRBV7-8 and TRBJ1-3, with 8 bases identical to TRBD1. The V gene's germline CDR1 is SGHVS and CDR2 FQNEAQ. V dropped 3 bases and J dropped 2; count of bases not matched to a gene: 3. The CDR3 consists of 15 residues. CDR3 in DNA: TGTGCCAGCAGCTTGAGACAGGGGCCTGGAAACACCATATATTTT. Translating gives CASSLRQGPGNTIYF.

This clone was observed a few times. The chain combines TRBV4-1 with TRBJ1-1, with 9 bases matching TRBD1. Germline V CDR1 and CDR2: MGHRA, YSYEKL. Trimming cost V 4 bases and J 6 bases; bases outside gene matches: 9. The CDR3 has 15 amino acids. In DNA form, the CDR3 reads TGCGCCAGCAGCCTCCGGGACAGGGTCGTCCCTGAAGCTTTCTTT. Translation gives CASSLRDRVVPEAFF.

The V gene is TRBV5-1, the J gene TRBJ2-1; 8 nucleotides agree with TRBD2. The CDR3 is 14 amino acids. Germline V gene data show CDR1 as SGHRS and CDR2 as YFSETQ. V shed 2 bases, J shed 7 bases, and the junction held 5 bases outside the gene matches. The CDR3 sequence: CASSFQERGNEQFF. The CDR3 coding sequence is TGCGCCAGCAGCTTTCAGGAGCGGGGGAATGAGCAGTTCTTC.

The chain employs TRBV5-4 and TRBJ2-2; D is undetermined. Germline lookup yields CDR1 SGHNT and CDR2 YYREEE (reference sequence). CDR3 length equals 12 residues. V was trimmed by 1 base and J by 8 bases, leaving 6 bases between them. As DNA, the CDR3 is TGTGCCAGCAGCTTGACGGTAGGGGAGCTGTTTTTT. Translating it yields CASSLTVGELFF.

The CDR3 spells CSVTGQGEETQYF. The CDR3 DNA reads TGCAGCGTGACAGGACAGGGAGAAGAGACCCAGTACTTC. The chain carries TRBV29-1 and TRBJ2-5; 8 bases agree with TRBD1. The CDR3 spans 13 residues. Trimming removed 6 bases from V and 3 bases from J; junction bases left unmatched: 6. CDR1 and CDR2 (germline): SQVTM, ANQGSEA.

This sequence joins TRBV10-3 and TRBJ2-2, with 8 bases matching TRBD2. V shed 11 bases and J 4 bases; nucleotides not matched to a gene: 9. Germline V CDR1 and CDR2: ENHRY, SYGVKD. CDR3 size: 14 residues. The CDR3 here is CASRGASSTGELFF. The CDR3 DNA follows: TGTGCCTCGCGGGGGGCATCGAGCACCGGGGAGCTGTTTTTT.

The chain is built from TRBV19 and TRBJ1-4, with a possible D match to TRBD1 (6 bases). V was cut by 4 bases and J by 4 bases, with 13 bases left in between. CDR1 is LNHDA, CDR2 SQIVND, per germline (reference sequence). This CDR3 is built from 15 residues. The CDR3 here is CASSTRGGGNEKLFF. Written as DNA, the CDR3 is TGTGCCAGTAGTACCAGGGGTGGAGGTAATGAAAAACTGTTTTTT.

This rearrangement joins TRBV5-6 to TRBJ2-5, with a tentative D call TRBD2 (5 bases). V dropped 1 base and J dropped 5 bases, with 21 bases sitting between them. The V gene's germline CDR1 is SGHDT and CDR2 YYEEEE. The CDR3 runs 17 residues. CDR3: CASSLYGGFGERETQYF. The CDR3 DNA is TGTGCCAGCAGCTTGTACGGAGGCTTTGGGGAACGGGAGACCCAGTACTTC.

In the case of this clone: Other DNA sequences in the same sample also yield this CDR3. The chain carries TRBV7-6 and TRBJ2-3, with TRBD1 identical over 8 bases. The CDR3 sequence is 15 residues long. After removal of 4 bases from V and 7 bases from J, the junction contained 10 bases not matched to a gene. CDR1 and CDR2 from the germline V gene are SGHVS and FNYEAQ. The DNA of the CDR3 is TGTGCCAGCAGCTCGGGGCAGGGGGCGGTTTATACGCAGTATTTT. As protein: CASSSGQGAVYTQYF.